This T cell receptor beta chain was captured in a study of human T cells and chemical hapten exposure. Whole-study findings and limits: PT1 expanded TCR numbers rose with patch test score. The study found that DPC sensitization did not change TCRs above 1 in 1000 frequency.

The time point denotes: patch test 2, 6 weeks after DPC sensitization. Treatment indicated: therapeutic diphenylcyclopropenone sensitization with weekly scalp DPC. Participating donors were patients with alopecia, aged 18 to 70 years, considered appropriate candidates for DPC. CDR3 length equals 16 residues. Deletions cut 1 base from V and 8 bases from J, with 18 bases between. TCRdb reprocessed the RACE reads via MiXCR and lists one record per CDR3 protein. The sample contains 69,000 or so distinct CDR3 sequences, about 9.4% of which appear only once. This clonotype appeared a few times. The antigen is not known.

The sequence came from a woman aged 50 to 65 with alopecia areata. Some clones in this sample may be carry-over from other donors' samples. This rearrangement joins TRBV23-1 to TRBJ2-1; no firm D call. TRBV23-1 is given ORF status, its function remaining uncertain. The specimen was whole blood, collected in connection with sensitization to the hapten diphenylcyclopropenone (DPC). CDR3 loop: CASSQFPRRMVYEQFF. DNA of the CDR3: TGCGCCAGCAGTCAATTCCCGCGGCGAATGGTGTATGAGCAGTTCTTC.